This entry concerns a single T cell receptor (beta chain). The target antigen is unknown. This CDR3 comprises 14 residues. V dropped 6 bases and J dropped 0 bases, with 11 bases sitting between them. CDR1 and CDR2 from the germline V gene are MNHNY and SVGAGI (reference sequence). Unrecorded immune exposure was likely among donors, who were nominally healthy when sampled. The entry originates in a study of cytomegalovirus exposure and HLA in healthy donors. Notes on the study in general: Available immune exposure information was restricted to CMV serostatus only. The later analysis indicated that the majority of CMV-associated TCR beta chains appeared HLA-restricted. In a later analysis, more than 15,000 TCR beta sequences were associated with HLA alleles at 0.05 false discovery rate.

The PCR employed 60 Vbeta primers together with 13 Jbeta primers. Libraries were prepared by immunoSEQ multiplex PCR; TCRdb keeps only in-frame clonotypes and omits some of them. The sample yields fewer than 45,000 clones, 90% seen once. The rearrangement links TRBV6-6 to TRBJ1-2; TRBD1 is a possible D gene (6 bases). Sequenced material: PBMCs. The source of this sequence is a woman aged 18-29 years in good health and CMV-seronegative. The chain's CDR3 is CASRDSLANYGYTF. In DNA, the CDR3 is TGTGCCAGCAGGGACAGCTTAGCTAACTATGGCTACACCTTC.